The 30 T cell receptor beta chains below all came from one sample that was sequenced in a study of shared clonotypes between healthy human individuals. The repertoire was sequenced with immunoSEQ multiplex PCR; TCRdb's copy has only in-frame clones and lacks some. The table records some 2,400,000 clones, around 95% of them present only once. Material: naive CD4+ T cells sorted from blood. As for subset: CD45RA+ positively selected. The receptors shown here come from a man younger than 30 in good health.

The chain links TRBV7-9 to TRBJ2-5, with D uncertain. CDR1 is SEHNR, CDR2 FQNEAQ, per germline (reference sequence). CDR3 length: 16 amino acids. Trimming removed 1 base at V and 2 bases at J, with 14 bases between. The CDR3 sequence is CASSLDRLLGQETQYF. The DNA of the CDR3 is TGTGCCAGCAGCTTAGATCGGCTTCTCGGGCAAGAGACCCAGTACTTC. Full variable domain (outside the CDR3, taken from reference TRBV7-9 and TRBJ2-5): DTGVSQNPRHKITKRGQNVTFRCDPISEHNRLYWYRQTLGQGPEFLTYFQNEAQLEKSRLLSDRFSAERPKGSFSTLEIQRTEQGDSAMYLCASSLDRLLGQETQYFGPGTRLLVL.

For this clone: Other nucleotide sequences from this sample produce the same CDR3. The chain is built from TRBV27 and TRBJ2-7; D perhaps matches TRBD2 (5 bases). Germline CDR1 reads MNHEY; CDR2 reads SMNVEV (reference sequence). The CDR3 spans 15 residues. V dropped 2 bases and J dropped 0 bases, with 11 bases sitting between them. The CDR3 reads CASSLAGVSSYEQYF. The CDR3 DNA sequence: TGTGCCAGCAGTTTAGCGGGCGTCAGCTCCTACGAGCAGTACTTC.

This clone has just one count. The chain uses TRBV2 and TRBJ1-2, with no clear D. V dropped 0 bases and J dropped 7 bases, with 12 bases sitting between them. Germline V lookup: CDR1 SNHLY, CDR2 FYNNEI. This CDR3 region has 14 residues. CDR3 in amino acids: CASSEAGLGPGYTF. The CDR3, as DNA: TGTGCCAGCAGTGAAGCTGGATTGGGTCCTGGCTACACCTTC.

This clone was observed a handful of times. The rearrangement joins TRBV19 to TRBJ2-5; D assignment may be TRBD1 or TRBD2 (5 bases each). Trimming removed 5 bases from V and 1 base from J, with 14 bases in between. The CDR3 has 15 residues. CDR1 is LNHDA and CDR2 is SQIVND in the germline V gene (reference sequence). The DNA of the CDR3 is TGTGCCAGTAGTGTCGCCGGGACCTTCCAAGAGACCCAGTACTTC. Its translation is CASSVAGTFQETQYF.

V is TRBV7-9 and J is TRBJ2-3, with D perhaps matching TRBD2 (5 bases). This CDR3 spans 15 amino acids. Looked up from germline, CDR1 is SEHNR and CDR2 is FQNEAQ (reference sequence). V shed 4 bases and J shed 2 bases, with 13 bases lying between them. The CDR3 DNA is TGTGCCAGCAGCTGGGCGACGGGGATCACAGATACGCAGTATTTT. Its translation is CASSWATGITDTQYF.

Only one count was recorded for this clone. This rearrangement joins TRBV9 to TRBJ2-3; tentatively, D is TRBD2 (5 bases). Germline-derived CDR1 and CDR2 are SGDLS and YYNGEE. The CDR3 is made up of 17 amino acids. The ends were cut back, 0 bases at V and 7 bases at J, with 21 bases in the middle. The CDR3 region is CASSVGWESQSSNTQYF. In DNA form, the CDR3 reads TGTGCCAGCAGCGTAGGGTGGGAGAGTCAGAGCAGTAATACGCAGTATTTT.

The V gene is TRBV2, the J gene TRBJ2-5, with 8 bases that match TRBD1. V dropped 1 base and J dropped 9; count of bases not matched to a gene: 1. Germline V CDR1 and CDR2: SNHLY, FYNNEI. This CDR3 contains 12 residues. The CDR3 DNA reads as TGTGCCAGCAGTGAAGAGACAGGGGCCCAGTACTTC. It codes for CASSEETGAQYF.

About this clone itself: Within the sample, other DNA sequences also encode this same CDR3. V usage is TRBV18 and J usage is TRBJ1-6; 7 bases line up with TRBD1. The germline CDR1 and CDR2 sequences are KGHSH and LQKENI. This CDR3 has 15 residues. After removal of 6 bases from V and 7 bases from J, the junction contained 9 bases not matched to a gene. CDR3 in amino acids: CASSPGGAPNSPLHF. CDR3 nucleotides: TGTGCCAGCTCTCCAGGGGGTGCGCCGAATTCACCCCTCCACTTT.

The chain recombines TRBV6-5 with TRBJ2-5, with 7 bases that match TRBD2. CDR1 is MNHEY, CDR2 SVGAGI, per germline. The length of the CDR3 is 14 residues. J was trimmed by 5 bases and V by 8 bases; bases with no gene match: 11. The CDR3 DNA follows: TGTGCCAGCCGAGCGGGCGGGAGTGGTGAGACCCAGTACTTC. Encoded protein: CASRAGGSGETQYF.

The chain employs TRBV19 and TRBJ1-2; weak D call: TRBD1 (5 bases). Deletions cut 5 bases from V and 4 bases from J, with 17 bases between. The CDR3 is 15 residues long. CDR1 LNHDA and CDR2 SQIVND come from the germline V gene (reference sequence). CDR3: CASSPSGGETYGYTF. The CDR3 DNA follows: TGTGCCAGTAGTCCCTCGGGAGGGGAGACCTATGGCTACACCTTC. The entire variable domain, with the rest obtained from reference TRBV19 and TRBJ1-2, is as follows: DGGITQSPKYLFRKEGQNVTLSCEQNLNHDAMYWYRQDPGQGLRLIYYSQIVNDFQKGDIAEGYSVSREKKESFPLTVTSAQKNPTAFYLCASSPSGGETYGYTFGSGTRLTVV.

The V call is TRBV7-9, the J call TRBJ2-3, with D unclear. CDR1 SEHNR and CDR2 FQNEAQ come from the germline V gene (reference sequence). With 6 bases removed from V and 0 bases from J, the gap between germline ends came to 13 bases. The CDR3 length is 15 residues. CDR3 sequence: CASSLDLTSTDTQYF. In DNA form, the CDR3 reads TGTGCCAGCAGTCTCGACCTAACTAGCACAGATACGCAGTATTTT.

As for this clone: This specimen includes other DNA sequences encoding the same CDR3. V usage is TRBV6-1 and J usage is TRBJ2-7; 8 bases are shared with TRBD2. Trimming at V came to 3 bases and at J to 0 bases, leaving 1 base not matched to a gene. Germline CDR1 reads MNHNS; CDR2 reads SASEGT. This CDR3 has 14 residues. The CDR3 DNA reads as TGTGCCAGCAGTGAGGCGGGAGGCTCCTACGAGCAGTACTTC. Protein sequence: CASSEAGGSYEQYF.

The chain joins TRBV30 to TRBJ2-5; TRBD2 matches at 10 bases. The V gene end was trimmed by 4 bases and the J gene end by 5 bases; junction bases not matched to a gene: 1. The germline gives CDR1 GTSNPN, CDR2 SVGIG (reference sequence). This CDR3 region has 12 residues. CDR3: CAWISGRETQYF. In nucleotides, the CDR3 is TGTGCCTGGATTAGCGGGAGGGAGACCCAGTACTTC.

The chain employs TRBV21-1 and TRBJ1-2; TRBD1 is the table's D call and was not checked against the DNA. TRBV21-1 is a pseudogene. The CDR3 loop spans 23 amino acids. The CDR3 loop reads CASSKGVGPTGTGGWVLMYGYTF. In DNA form, the CDR3 reads TGTGCCAGCAGCAAAGGCGTGGGACCAACCGGGACAGGAGGGTGGGTTTTGATGTATGGCTACACCTTC.

About this clone itself: This specimen includes other DNA sequences encoding the same CDR3. The V call is TRBV11-2, the J call TRBJ2-5; possibly TRBD1 or TRBD2 for D (5 bases each). Looked up from germline, CDR1 is SGHAT and CDR2 is FQNNGV. V was cut by 3 bases and J by 0 bases, with 8 bases left in between. The CDR3 extends over 14 amino acids. The CDR3 sequence: CASSLGTDQETQYF. The CDR3 coding sequence is TGTGCCAGCAGCTTGGGGACGGACCAAGAGACCCAGTACTTC.

The rearrangement uses TRBV2 and TRBJ2-7, with TRBD1 matching over 8 bases. Trimming cost V 1 base and J 3 bases; bases outside gene matches: 2. Germline CDR1 is SNHLY and CDR2 is FYNNEI. This CDR3 comprises 14 residues. CDR3 in amino acids: CASSEGTGIYEQYF. CDR3 coding DNA: TGTGCCAGCAGTGAAGGGACAGGGATCTACGAGCAGTACTTC.

The CDR3 DNA follows: TGTGCCAGCTCACCAACGGACAGCTATCAGCCCCAGCATTTT. As protein: CASSPTDSYQPQHF. V and J are TRBV18 and TRBJ1-5; a possible D gene is TRBD1 (6 bases). Trimming took 2 bases from V and 5 from J, leaving 10 bases between them. Germline values: CDR1 KGHSH, CDR2 LQKENI. The CDR3 is made up of 14 amino acids.

About this clone itself: Other DNA sequences in this sample translate to the same CDR3. The chain joins TRBV6-5 to TRBJ2-3; D is uncertain. In germline, CDR1 is MNHEY, CDR2 SVGAGI. This CDR3 spans 13 amino acids. V lost 6 bases, J lost 1 base, and 8 bases lay in between. CDR3 DNA sequence: TGTGCCAGCAGCCCCCCGGGCACAGATACGCAGTATTTT. This sequence encodes CASSPPGTDTQYF.

This chain connects TRBV4-3 to TRBJ2-2; possible D gene TRBD2, 6 bases. Trimming cost V 4 bases and J 1 base, with 10 bases left between them. The length of the CDR3 is 15 residues. Germline assignment: CDR1 LGHNA and CDR2 YSLEER. CDR3: CASSPSGRNTGELFF. The CDR3 coding sequence is TGCGCCAGCAGCCCCTCCGGGAGGAACACCGGGGAGCTGTTTTTT.

This clone has just one count. The chain is built from TRBV9 and TRBJ1-6; tentative D call: TRBD1 (5 bases). Trimming removed 4 bases at V and 6 bases at J, with 14 bases between. The CDR3 has 15 amino acids. CDR1 and CDR2 (germline): SGDLS, YYNGEE. The CDR3 sequence: CASSRGGTGNSPLHF. CDR3 sequence (DNA): TGTGCCAGCAGCCGTGGGGGGACTGGTAATTCACCCCTCCACTTT.

As DNA, the CDR3 is TGTGCCAGCAGTCTACAGGGCACGAACACCGGGGAGCTGTTTTTT. It specifies CASSLQGTNTGELFF. The V and J genes are TRBV7-2 and TRBJ2-2, with a weak D call TRBD1 (6 bases). The CDR3 spans 15 residues. The germline gives CDR1 SGHTA, CDR2 FQGNSA. The V end was cut by 6 bases, the J end by 0 bases, with 11 bases between.

The chain recombines TRBV30 with TRBJ1-1; 9 bases align to TRBD1. The CDR3 loop spans 15 amino acids. The trim removed 4 bases at V and 0 bases at J, leaving 6 bases unmatched. The germline V gene encodes CDR1 GTSNPN and CDR2 SVGIG (reference sequence). The CDR3 nucleotides are TGTGCCTGGAAAACCGGGACAGGGATGAACACTGAAGCTTTCTTT. Protein: CAWKTGTGMNTEAFF.

The chain links TRBV2 to TRBJ1-6; D not resolved. Germline CDR1 is SNHLY and CDR2 is FYNNEI. Trimming pared 10 bases from V and 0 bases from J, leaving 13 bases between. The CDR3 runs to 15 residues. The CDR3 bases are TGTGCCACCCAACCAGCGAGCTCCTATAATTCACCCCTCCACTTT. Protein product: CATQPASSYNSPLHF.

The chain uses TRBV4-1 and TRBJ2-7, with D tentatively TRBD1 (6 bases). This CDR3 comprises 14 residues. Germline V gives CDR1 MGHRA, CDR2 YSYEKL. Trimming removed 4 bases at V and 4 bases at J, with 14 bases between. This CDR3 reads CASSPPGRGYEQYF. CDR3 coding DNA: TGCGCCAGCAGCCCTCCGGGAAGGGGGTACGAGCAGTACTTC.

This chain joins TRBV18 and TRBJ2-7; 8 bases agree with TRBD2. V gave up 1 base and J gave up 2 bases; unmatched junction bases: 4. This CDR3 spans 15 amino acids. The germline V gene encodes CDR1 KGHSH and CDR2 LQKENI. Here the CDR3 DNA reads TGTGCCAGCTCACCACGTGGGCGGGGGGCCTACGAGCAGTACTTC. Translated, it gives CASSPRGRGAYEQYF.

This chain joins TRBV6-1 and TRBJ1-2; D is possibly TRBD1 (5 bases). This CDR3 region has 15 residues. V dropped 7 bases and J dropped 4 bases, with 19 bases sitting between them. Germline loops: CDR1 MNHNS, CDR2 SASEGT. The CDR3 DNA reads TGTGCCAGCAATCTTGACCCGTCCGGGGCCTATGGCTACACCTTC. Its translation: CASNLDPSGAYGYTF.

The chain couples TRBV5-1 to TRBJ1-4, with no clear D. The CDR3 runs to 12 residues. Trimming left V 4 bases short and J 2 bases short, with 3 bases between. CDR1 is SGHRS, CDR2 YFSETQ, per germline. This chain's CDR3 is CASSITNEKLFF. DNA of the CDR3: TGCGCCAGCAGCATCACTAATGAAAAACTGTTTTTT.

This sequence joins TRBV7-9 and TRBJ1-1, with D unresolved. Germline loops: CDR1 SEHNR, CDR2 FQNEAQ (reference sequence). This CDR3 has 13 amino acids. Trimming left V 1 base short and J 7 bases short, with 10 bases between. The CDR3 nucleotides are TGTGCCAGCAGCTTAGTTGCGGTTCGTGAAGCTTTCTTT. Encoded protein: CASSLVAVREAFF.

This chain joins TRBV2 and TRBJ2-7; 7 positions agree with TRBD2. The junction had 6 bases not matched to a gene; V was cut back by 5 bases and J by 2 bases. The CDR3 length is 14 residues. CDR1 and CDR2 from the germline V gene are SNHLY and FYNNEI. CDR3 bases: TGTGCCAGCAGTCCTCAAGCGGGGCCCTACGAGCAGTACTTC. Its protein product is CASSPQAGPYEQYF.

The V gene is TRBV15, the J gene TRBJ2-2; D may be TRBD1 or TRBD2 (5 bases each). Germline-derived CDR1 and CDR2 are LNHNV and YYDKDF (reference sequence). With 0 bases removed from V and 6 bases from J, the gap between germline ends came to 14 bases. The CDR3 loop spans 16 amino acids. The CDR3 sequence is CATSRDWAVGAGELFF. Here the CDR3 DNA reads TGTGCCACCAGCAGAGATTGGGCTGTGGGGGCCGGGGAGCTGTTTTTT. Based on the CDR3 plus reference TRBV15 and TRBJ2-2, the full variable domain is DAMVIQNPRYQVTQFGKPVTLSCSQTLNHNVMYWYQQKSSQAPKLLFHYYDKDFNNEADTPDNFQSRRPNTSFCFLDIRSPGLGDTAMYLCATSRDWAVGAGELFFGEGSRLTVL.